What follows is one TCR beta chain and its context. This record belongs to a study of blood T cell repertoires in COVID-19. Across the study: From the United States, Italy and Spain came samples of acute and convalescent COVID-19.

Across about two dozen US areas, participants ranged in age from about 18 to 90 years. Authors' analysis steps: Cell counts per sample came from amplifying reference gene primers. TCRdb's table, derived via immunoSEQ multiplex PCR, lists solely in-frame clones and lacks some. That table furnishes V, J and clone size, whereas the DNA furnished D and trimming. The sample contains approximately 300,000 clones, approximately 86% of which appear only once. This CDR3 contains 14 residues. The V end lost 5 bases, the J end lost 5 bases, and 16 bases lay between the germline ends. In germline, CDR1 is PRHDT, CDR2 FYEKMQ (reference sequence).

The origin of this receptor is a woman aged 18-29 years who had recovered from COVID-19. The genes are TRBV13 and TRBJ2-7; weak D call: TRBD1 (6 bases). The sample taken for sequencing was PBMCs or T cells enriched from blood (not recorded which). Written as DNA, the CDR3 is TGTGCCAGCAGCCCCCGCTCAGGGGACCACGAGCAGTACTTC. It translates to CASSPRSGDHEQYF.